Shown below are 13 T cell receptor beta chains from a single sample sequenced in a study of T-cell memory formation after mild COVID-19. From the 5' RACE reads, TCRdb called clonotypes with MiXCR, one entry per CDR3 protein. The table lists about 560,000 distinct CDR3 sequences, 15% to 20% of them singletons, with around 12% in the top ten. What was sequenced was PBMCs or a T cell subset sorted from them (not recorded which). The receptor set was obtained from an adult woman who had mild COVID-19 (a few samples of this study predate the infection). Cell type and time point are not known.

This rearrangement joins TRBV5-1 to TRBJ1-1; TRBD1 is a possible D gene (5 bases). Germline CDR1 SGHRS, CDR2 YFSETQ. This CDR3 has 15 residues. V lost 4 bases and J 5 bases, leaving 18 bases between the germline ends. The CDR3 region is CASSIEGTRGTEAFF. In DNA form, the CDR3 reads TGCGCCAGCAGCATTGAGGGCACCCGGGGGACTGAAGCTTTCTTT.

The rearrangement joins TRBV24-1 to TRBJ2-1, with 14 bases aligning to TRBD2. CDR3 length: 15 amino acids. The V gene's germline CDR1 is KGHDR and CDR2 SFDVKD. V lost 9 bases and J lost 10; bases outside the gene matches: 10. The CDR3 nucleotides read TGTGCCACCGGGGGGACTAGCGGGGGCTTTAGGGAGCAGTTCTTC. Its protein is CATGGTSGGFREQFF.

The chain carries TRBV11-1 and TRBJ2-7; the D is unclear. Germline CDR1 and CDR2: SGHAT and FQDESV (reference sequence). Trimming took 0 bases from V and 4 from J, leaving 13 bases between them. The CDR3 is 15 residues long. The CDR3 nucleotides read TGTGCCAGCAGCTTAGCGGCCGGTGCCTCTTACGAGCAGTACTTC. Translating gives CASSLAAGASYEQYF.

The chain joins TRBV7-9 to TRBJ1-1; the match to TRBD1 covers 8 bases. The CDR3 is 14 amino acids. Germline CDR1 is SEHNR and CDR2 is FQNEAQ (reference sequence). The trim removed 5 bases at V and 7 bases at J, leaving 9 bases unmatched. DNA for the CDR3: TGTGCCAGCAGCAATGAGGACAGGGCGATTGAAGCTTTCTTT. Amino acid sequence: CASSNEDRAIEAFF.

The CDR3 DNA follows: TGTGCCAGCAGCTTTTGGGAGAACACTGAAGCTTTCTTT. Protein: CASSFWENTEAFF. V usage is TRBV7-2 and J usage is TRBJ1-1; D is uncertain. The germline V and J ends were trimmed by 3 bases and 1 base, with 6 bases remaining between them. The CDR3 loop spans 13 amino acids. Germline V gene sequence: CDR1 SGHTA, CDR2 FQGNSA.

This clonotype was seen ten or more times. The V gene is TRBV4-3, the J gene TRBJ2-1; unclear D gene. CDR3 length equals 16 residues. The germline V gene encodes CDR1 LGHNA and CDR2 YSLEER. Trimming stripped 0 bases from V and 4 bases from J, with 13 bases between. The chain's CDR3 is CASSQDGSVAYNEQFF. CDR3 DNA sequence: TGCGCCAGCAGCCAAGACGGGTCCGTCGCTTACAATGAGCAGTTCTTC.

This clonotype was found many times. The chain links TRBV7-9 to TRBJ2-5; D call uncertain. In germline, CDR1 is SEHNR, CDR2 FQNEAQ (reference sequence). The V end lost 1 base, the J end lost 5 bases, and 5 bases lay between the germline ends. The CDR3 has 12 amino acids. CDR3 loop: CASSLDVETQYF. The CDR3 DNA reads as TGTGCCAGCAGCTTAGACGTGGAGACCCAGTACTTC.

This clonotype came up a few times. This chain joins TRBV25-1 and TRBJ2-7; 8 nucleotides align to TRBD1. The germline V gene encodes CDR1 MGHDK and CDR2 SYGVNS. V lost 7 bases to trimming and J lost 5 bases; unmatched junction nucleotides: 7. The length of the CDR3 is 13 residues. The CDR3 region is CASNDRGGNEQYF. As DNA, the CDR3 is TGTGCCAGCAACGACAGGGGAGGCAACGAGCAGTACTTC.

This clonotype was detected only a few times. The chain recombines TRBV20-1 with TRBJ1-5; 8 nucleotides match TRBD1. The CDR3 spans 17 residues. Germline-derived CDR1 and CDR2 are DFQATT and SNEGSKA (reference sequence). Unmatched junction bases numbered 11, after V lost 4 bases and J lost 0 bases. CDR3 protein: CSAMSRGQGYSNQPQHF. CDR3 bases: TGCAGTGCTATGTCCCGAGGACAGGGATATAGCAATCAGCCCCAGCATTTT.

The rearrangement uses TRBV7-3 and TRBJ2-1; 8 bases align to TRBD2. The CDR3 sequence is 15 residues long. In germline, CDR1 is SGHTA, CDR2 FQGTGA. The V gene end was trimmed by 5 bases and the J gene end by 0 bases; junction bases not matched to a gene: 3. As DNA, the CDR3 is TGTGCCAGCAGCCGGGAGGGGCTCTCCTACAATGAGCAGTTCTTC. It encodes CASSREGLSYNEQFF. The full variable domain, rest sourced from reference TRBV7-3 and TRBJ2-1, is GAGVSQTPSNKVTEKGKYVELRCDPISGHTALYWYRQSLGQGPEFLIYFQGTGAADDSGLPNDRFFAVRPEGSVSTLKIQRTERGDSAVYLCASSREGLSYNEQFFGPGTRLTVL.

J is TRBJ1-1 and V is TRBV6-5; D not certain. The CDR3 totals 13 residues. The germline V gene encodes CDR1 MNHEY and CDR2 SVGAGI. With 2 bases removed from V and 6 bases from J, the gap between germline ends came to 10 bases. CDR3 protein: CASSYIQGPEAFF. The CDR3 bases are TGTGCCAGCAGTTACATTCAAGGTCCTGAAGCTTTCTTT.

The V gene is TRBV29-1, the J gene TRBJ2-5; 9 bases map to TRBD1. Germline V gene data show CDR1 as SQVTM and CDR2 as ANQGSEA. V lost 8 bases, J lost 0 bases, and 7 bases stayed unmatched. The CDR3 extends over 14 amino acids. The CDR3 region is CSLARDRDQETQYF. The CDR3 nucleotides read TGCAGCCTGGCCCGGGACAGGGACCAAGAGACCCAGTACTTC. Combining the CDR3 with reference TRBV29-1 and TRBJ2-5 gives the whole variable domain SAVISQKPSRDICQRGTSLTIQCQVDSQVTMMFWYRQQPGQSLTLIATANQGSEATYESGFVIDKFPISRPNLTFSTLTVSNMSPEDSSIYLCSLARDRDQETQYFGPGTRLLVL.

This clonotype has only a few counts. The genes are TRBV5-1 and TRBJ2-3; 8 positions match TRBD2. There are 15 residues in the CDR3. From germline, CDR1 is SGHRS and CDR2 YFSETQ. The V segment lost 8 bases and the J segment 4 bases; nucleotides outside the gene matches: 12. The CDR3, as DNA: TGCGCCAGTCATAGCGGGATGGGTCCCCCAGATACGCAGTATTTT. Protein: CASHSGMGPPDTQYF.